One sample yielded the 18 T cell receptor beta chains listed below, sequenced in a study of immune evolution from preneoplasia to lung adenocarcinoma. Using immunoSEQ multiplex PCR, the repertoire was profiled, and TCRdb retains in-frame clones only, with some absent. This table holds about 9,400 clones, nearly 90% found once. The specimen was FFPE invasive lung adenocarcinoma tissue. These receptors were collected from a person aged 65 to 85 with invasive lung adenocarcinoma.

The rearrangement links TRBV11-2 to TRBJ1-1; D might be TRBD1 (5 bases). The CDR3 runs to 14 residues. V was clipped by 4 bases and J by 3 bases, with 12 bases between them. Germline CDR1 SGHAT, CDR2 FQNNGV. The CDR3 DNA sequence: TGTGCCAGCAGCTATGGCGGGGGTTACACTGAAGCTTTCTTT. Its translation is CASSYGGGYTEAFF.

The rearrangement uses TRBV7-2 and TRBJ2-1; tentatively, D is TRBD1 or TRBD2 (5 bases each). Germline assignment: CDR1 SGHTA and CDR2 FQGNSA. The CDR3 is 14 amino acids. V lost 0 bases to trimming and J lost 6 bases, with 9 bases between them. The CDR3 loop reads CASSLAAGANEQFF. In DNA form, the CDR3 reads TGTGCCAGCAGCTTAGCGGCCGGGGCCAATGAGCAGTTCTTC. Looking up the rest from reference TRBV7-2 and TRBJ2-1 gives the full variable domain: GAGVSQSPSNKVTEKGKDVELRCDPISGHTALYWYRQSLGQGLEFLIYFQGNSAPDKSGLPSDRFSAERTGGSVSTLTIQRTQQEDSAVYLCASSLAAGANEQFFGPGTRLTVL.

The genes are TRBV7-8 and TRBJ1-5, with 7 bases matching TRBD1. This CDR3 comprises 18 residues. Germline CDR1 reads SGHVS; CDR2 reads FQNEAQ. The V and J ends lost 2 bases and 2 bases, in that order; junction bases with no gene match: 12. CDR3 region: CASSLMGVQGRGNQPQHF. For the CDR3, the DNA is TGTGCCAGCAGCTTAATGGGGGTACAGGGGAGAGGCAATCAGCCCCAGCATTTT. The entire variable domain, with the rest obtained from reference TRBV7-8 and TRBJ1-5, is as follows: GAGVSQSPRYKVAKRGQDVALRCDPISGHVSLFWYQQALGQGPEFLTYFQNEAQLDKSGLPSDRFFAERPEGSVSTLKIQRTQQEDSAVYLCASSLMGVQGRGNQPQHFGDGTRLSIL.

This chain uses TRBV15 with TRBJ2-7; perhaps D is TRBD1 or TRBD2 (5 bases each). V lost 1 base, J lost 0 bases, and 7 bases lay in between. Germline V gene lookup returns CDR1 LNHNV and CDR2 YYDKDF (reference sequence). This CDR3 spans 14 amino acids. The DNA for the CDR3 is TGTGCCACCAGCAGAGGGGACGTCTCCTACGAGCAGTACTTC. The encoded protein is CATSRGDVSYEQYF.

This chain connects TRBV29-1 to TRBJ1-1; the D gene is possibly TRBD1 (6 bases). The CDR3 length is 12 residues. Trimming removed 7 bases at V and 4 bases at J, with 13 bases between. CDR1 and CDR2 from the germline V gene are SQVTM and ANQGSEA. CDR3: CSAEQGITEAFF. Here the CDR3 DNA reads TGCAGCGCCGAACAGGGTATCACTGAAGCTTTCTTT.

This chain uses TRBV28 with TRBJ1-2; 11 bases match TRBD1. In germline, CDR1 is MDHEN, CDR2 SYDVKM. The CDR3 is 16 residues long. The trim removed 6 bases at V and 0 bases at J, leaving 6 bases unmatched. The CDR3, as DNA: TGTGCCAGCAGGTGGGACAGGGGGAAGTCTAACTATGGCTACACCTTC. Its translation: CASRWDRGKSNYGYTF.

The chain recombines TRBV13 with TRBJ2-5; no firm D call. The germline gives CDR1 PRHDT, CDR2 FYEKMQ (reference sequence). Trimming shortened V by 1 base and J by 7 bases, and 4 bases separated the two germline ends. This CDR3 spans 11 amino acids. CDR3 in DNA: TGTGCCAGCAGCTTAGAGGGGACCCAGTACTTC. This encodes CASSLEGTQYF.

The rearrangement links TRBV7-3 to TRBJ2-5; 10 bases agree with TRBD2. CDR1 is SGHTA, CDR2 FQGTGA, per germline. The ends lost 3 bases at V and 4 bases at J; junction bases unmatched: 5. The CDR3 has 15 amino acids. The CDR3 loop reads CASSLASGSGETQYF. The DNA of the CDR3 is TGTGCCAGCAGCTTGGCTAGCGGGAGCGGAGAGACCCAGTACTTC.

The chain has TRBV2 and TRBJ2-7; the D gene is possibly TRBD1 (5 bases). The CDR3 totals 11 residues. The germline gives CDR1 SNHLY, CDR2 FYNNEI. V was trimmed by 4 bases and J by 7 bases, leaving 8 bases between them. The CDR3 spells CASSGQGEQYF. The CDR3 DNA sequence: TGTGCCAGCAGTGGGCAGGGTGAGCAGTACTTC.

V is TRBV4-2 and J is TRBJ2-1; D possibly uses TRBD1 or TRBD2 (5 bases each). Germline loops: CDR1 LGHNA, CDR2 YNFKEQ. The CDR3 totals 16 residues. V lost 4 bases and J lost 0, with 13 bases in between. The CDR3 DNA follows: TGTGCCAGCAGCCCGATAACCGGGACCTCCTACAATGAGCAGTTCTTC. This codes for CASSPITGTSYNEQFF.

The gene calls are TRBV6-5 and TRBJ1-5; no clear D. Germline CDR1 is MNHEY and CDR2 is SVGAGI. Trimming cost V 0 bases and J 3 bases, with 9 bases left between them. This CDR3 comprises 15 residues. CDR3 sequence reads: CASSYSIATNQPQHF. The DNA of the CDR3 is TGTGCCAGCAGTTACTCGATAGCCACCAATCAGCCCCAGCATTTT.

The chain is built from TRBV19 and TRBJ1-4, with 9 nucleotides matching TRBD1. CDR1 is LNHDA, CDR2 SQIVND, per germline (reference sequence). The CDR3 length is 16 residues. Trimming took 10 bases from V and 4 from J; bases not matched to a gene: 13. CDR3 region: CATTPSGTGFNEKLFF. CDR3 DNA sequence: TGTGCCACCACACCCTCCGGGACAGGGTTTAATGAAAAACTGTTTTTT.

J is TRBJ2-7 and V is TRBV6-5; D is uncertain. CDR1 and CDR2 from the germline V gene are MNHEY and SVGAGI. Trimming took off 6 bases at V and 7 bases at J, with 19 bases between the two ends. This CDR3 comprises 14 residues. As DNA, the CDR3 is TGTGCCAGCAGCCCTTCCTACGACGGTCGAGAGCAGTACTTC. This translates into CASSPSYDGREQYF.

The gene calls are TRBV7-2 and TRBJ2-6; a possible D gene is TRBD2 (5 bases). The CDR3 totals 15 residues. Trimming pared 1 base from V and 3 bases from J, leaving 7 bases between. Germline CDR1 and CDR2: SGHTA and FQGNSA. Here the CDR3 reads CASSLGGYGANVLTF. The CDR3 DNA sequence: TGTGCCAGCAGCTTAGGAGGGTATGGGGCCAACGTCCTGACTTTC.

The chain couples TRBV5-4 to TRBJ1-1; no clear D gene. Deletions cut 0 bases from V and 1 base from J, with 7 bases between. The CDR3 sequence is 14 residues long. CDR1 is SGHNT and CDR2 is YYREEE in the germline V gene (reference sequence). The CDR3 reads CASSLGQKNTEAFF. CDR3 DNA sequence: TGTGCCAGCAGCTTGGGGCAGAAGAACACTGAAGCTTTCTTT. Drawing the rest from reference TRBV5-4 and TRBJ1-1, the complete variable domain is ETGVTQSPTHLIKTRGQQVTLRCSSQSGHNTVSWYQQALGQGPQFIFQYYREEENGRGNFPPRFSGLQFPNYSSELNVNALELDDSALYLCASSLGQKNTEAFFGQGTRLTVV.

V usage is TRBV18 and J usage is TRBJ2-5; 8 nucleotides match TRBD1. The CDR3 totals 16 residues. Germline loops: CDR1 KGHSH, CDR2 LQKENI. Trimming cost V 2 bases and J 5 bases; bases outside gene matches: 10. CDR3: CASSPTGQGAVETQYF. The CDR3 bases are TGTGCCAGCTCACCAACAGGACAGGGAGCGGTTGAGACCCAGTACTTC.

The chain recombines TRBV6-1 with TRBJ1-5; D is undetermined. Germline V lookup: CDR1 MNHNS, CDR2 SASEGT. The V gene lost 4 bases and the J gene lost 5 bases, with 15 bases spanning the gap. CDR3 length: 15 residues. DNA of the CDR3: TGTGCCAGCAGTGCCCGCTACGACGGGTATCAGCCCCAGCATTTT. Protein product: CASSARYDGYQPQHF.

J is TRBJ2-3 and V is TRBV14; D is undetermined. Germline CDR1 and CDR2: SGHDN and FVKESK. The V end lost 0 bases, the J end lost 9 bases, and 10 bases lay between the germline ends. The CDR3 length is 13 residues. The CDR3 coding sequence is TGTGCCAGCAGCCAAGATCCAATAGGGACGCAGTATTTT. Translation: CASSQDPIGTQYF. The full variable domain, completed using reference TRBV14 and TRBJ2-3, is EAGVTQFPSHSVIEKGQTVTLRCDPISGHDNLYWYRRVMGKEIKFLLHFVKESKQDESGMPNNRFLAERTGGTYSTLKVQPAELEDSGVYFCASSQDPIGTQYFGPGTRLTVL.